The 19 T cell receptor beta chains given below trace back to one sample, sequenced in a study of T cell clonality in common variable immunodeficiency. Sequenced by immunoSEQ multiplex PCR; TCRdb stores in-frame clones only, minus some. This sample carries tens of thousands of clones, none of them present only once. Findings and caveats of the study: Fewer deletions and N-nucleotide insertions were reportedly seen in common variable immunodeficiency TCR beta sequences.

No antigen has been identified for these receptors. The sequenced sample consisted of peripheral blood mononuclear cells. The receptors stem from a human donor with common variable immunodeficiency.

The sample holds many counts of this clone. The read ends 3 residues early relative to the CDR3; the germline J gene fills the gap. The V call is TRBV2, the J call TRBJ1-5, with D tentatively TRBD1 (5 bases). This CDR3 has 14 amino acids. Germline V gene data show CDR1 as SNHLY and CDR2 as FYNNEI. Trimming stripped 8 bases from V and 1 base from J, with 12 bases between. The covered CDR3 bases are TGTGCCAGCGGGGGTGGGGGGAGCAATCAGCCC. It codes for CASGGGGSNQP. The full CDR3 protein is CASGGGGSNQPQHF.

This clone was found a few times. Coverage ceases 3 residues before the CDR3 finishes, and the germline J gene fills in the end. V and J are TRBV7-6 and TRBJ2-2, with 7 bases lining up with TRBD1. Trimming at V came to 3 bases and at J to 2 bases, leaving 6 bases not matched to a gene. The CDR3 runs to 16 residues. The germline gives CDR1 SGHVS, CDR2 FNYEAQ. The CDR3: CASSFLGQTNTGELFF. Incomplete CDR3 DNA: TGTGCCAGCAGCTTTTTGGGACAGACTAACACCGGGGAG.

This clone came up a few times. The read gets to within 3 residues of the CDR3 end, and the germline J gene fills in the rest. V gene TRBV20-1 combines with J gene TRBJ2-3, with a tentative D call TRBD2 (6 bases). The CDR3 sequence is 17 residues long. V dropped 2 bases and J dropped 5 bases, with 23 bases sitting between them. Looked up from germline, CDR1 is DFQATT and CDR2 is SNEGSKA (reference sequence). This CDR3 is CSARSTQVGGRVDTQYF. The covered CDR3 bases are TGCAGTGCTAGATCCACCCAGGTGGGGGGTCGGGTAGATACG.

Of note for this clone: The CDR3 end is not reached by the read, which stops 3 residues before it; the germline J gene fills it in. The V gene is TRBV7-2, the J gene TRBJ2-1; D gene unclear. V was clipped by 1 base and J by 5 bases, with 9 bases between them. CDR1 and CDR2 (germline): SGHTA, FQGNSA. The CDR3 is 14 amino acids. CDR3 DNA, as far as it was read: TGTGCCAGCAGCTTAGTAGGTCGGGACAATGAG. Translated, it gives CASSLVGRDNE. The CDR3 in its entirety is CASSLVGRDNEQFF.

Remarks on this clone: The CDR3 goes on 3 residues after the read ends, and that part is filled in from the germline J gene. The chain couples TRBV5-6 to TRBJ2-7; D is possibly TRBD1 (6 bases). V was pared by 4 bases and J by 2 bases, with 13 bases between. Germline lookup yields CDR1 SGHDT and CDR2 YYEEEE. CDR3 length: 14 amino acids. The CDR3 protein is CASSQAGGTYEQYF. The part of the CDR3 DNA that was read is TGTGCCAGCAGCCAGGCTGGGGGCACCTACGAG.

This clone was picked up a small number of times. The read ends 3 residues shy of where the CDR3 ends; the end is completed using the germline J gene. The chain couples TRBV30 to TRBJ1-3; TRBD1 matches 7 bases. Trimming took 7 bases from V and 2 from J; bases not matched to a gene: 5. In germline, CDR1 is GTSNPN, CDR2 SVGIG (reference sequence). This CDR3 has 13 residues. The sequenced CDR3 bases are TGTGCCTTACCGACAGGGACTGGAAACACC. Amino acids: CALPTGTGNT. The entire CDR3 protein reads CALPTGTGNTIYF. Based on the CDR3 plus reference TRBV30 and TRBJ1-3, the full variable domain is SQTIHQWPATLVQPVGSPLSLECTVEGTSNPNLYWYRQAAGRGLQLLFYSVGIGQISSEVPQNLSASRPQDRQFILSSKKLLLSDSGFYLCALPTGTGNTIYFGEGSWLTVV.

This clone was found many times. The read stops 3 residues short of the end of the CDR3; the missing end is completed from the germline J gene. V and J are TRBV13 and TRBJ2-5; 8 nucleotides line up with TRBD2. The germline gives CDR1 PRHDT, CDR2 FYEKMQ (reference sequence). The CDR3 loop spans 15 amino acids. V lost 4 bases to trimming and J lost 4 bases; unmatched junction nucleotides: 8. CDR3 loop: CASSSPGGQSETQYF. Incomplete CDR3 DNA: TGTGCCAGCAGCTCCCCGGGGGGGCAGTCAGAGACC.

In this sample, this clone turned up many times. The sequence runs out 3 residues before the end of the CDR3; the remainder is reconstructed from the germline J gene. J is TRBJ1-5 and V is TRBV19; 9 bases fit TRBD1. The junction had 5 bases not matched to a gene; V was cut back by 3 bases and J by 5 bases. This CDR3 has 15 residues. Germline loops: CDR1 LNHDA, CDR2 SQIVND (reference sequence). CDR3 sequence reads: CASSMRTGVHQPQHF. The CDR3 bases that were read are TGTGCCAGTAGTATGAGGACAGGGGTGCATCAGCCC.

As for this clone: The CDR3 end lies 3 residues beyond the end of the read and is filled in from the germline J gene. V usage is TRBV19 and J usage is TRBJ1-2; D remains unclear. This CDR3 spans 14 amino acids. The V and J ends lost 3 bases and 7 bases respectively, with 15 bases between them. Germline CDR1 is LNHDA and CDR2 is SQIVND (reference sequence). CDR3 bases read: TGTGCCAGTAGTATTCGCGTCCAAGCCGGTGGC. Translating gives CASSIRVQAGG. The whole CDR3 sequence reads CASSIRVQAGGYTF.

This clone has just a few counts. A junction boundary mismatches the germline segment, possibly from a read error. The CDR3 extends 3 residues past the end of the read, so its final part is completed from the germline J gene. The chain employs TRBV2 and TRBJ1-5; tentative D call: TRBD1 (5 bases). The CDR3 covers 17 residues. Germline V gene lookup returns CDR1 SNHLY and CDR2 FYNNEI. The part of the CDR3 DNA that was read is TGTGCCAGTAGTGTCTGGGTTGGAGGGGATGGCAATCAGCCC. Translating gives CASSVWVGGDGNQP. The full CDR3 protein reads CASSVWVGGDGNQPQHF.

This clone came up a few times. The read ends 3 residues before the CDR3 terminus; that terminus is restored from the germline J gene. This chain connects TRBV2 to TRBJ2-5; D not resolved. The germline gives CDR1 SNHLY, CDR2 FYNNEI. The CDR3 contains 14 residues. Between the trimmed V and J ends, which lost 3 bases and 7 bases, there was a span of 15 bases. This CDR3 is CASSDSPNGPTQYF. The sequenced CDR3 bases are TGTGCCAGCAGTGATTCGCCAAATGGGCCGACC.

As regards this clone: The read ends 3 residues early relative to the CDR3; the germline J gene fills the gap. V is TRBV5-6 and J is TRBJ2-7; 7 bases line up with TRBD2. The CDR3 is 12 amino acids. The trim removed 4 bases at V and 5 bases at J, leaving 3 bases unmatched. Germline V CDR1 and CDR2: SGHDT, YYEEEE. Partial CDR3 DNA: TGTGCCAGCAGCCCGGGACTAAACGAG. Residues: CASSPGLNE. The entire CDR3 protein reads CASSPGLNEQYF.

Concerning this clone: The CDR3 end is not reached by the read, which stops 3 residues before it; the germline J gene fills it in. The rearrangement links TRBV19 to TRBJ2-7; D perhaps matches TRBD1 (5 bases). The ends were cut back, 5 bases at V and 3 bases at J, with 26 bases in the middle. Germline CDR1 and CDR2: LNHDA and SQIVND (reference sequence). The CDR3 has 18 amino acids. Partial CDR3 DNA: TGTGCCAGTAGTTCAACGGGCAGAGTTCCAGGACAACACTACGAG. As protein: CASSSTGRVPGQHYE. The entire CDR3 sequence reads CASSSTGRVPGQHYEQYF.

Points on this clone: The read stops 3 residues short of the end of the CDR3; the missing end is completed from the germline J gene. Distinct nucleotide sequences in the sample also encode this CDR3. The chain joins TRBV20-1 to TRBJ2-7; 10 nucleotides agree with TRBD1. The CDR3 totals 14 residues. CDR1 and CDR2 (germline): DFQATT, SNEGSKA (reference sequence). V gave up 5 bases and J gave up 2 bases; unmatched junction bases: 6. The CDR3 sequence is CSARGTGDTYEQYF. The sequenced part of the CDR3 DNA is TGCAGTGCTCGGGGGACAGGGGATACCTACGAG.

This clone was picked up many times. The read gets to within 3 residues of the CDR3 end, and the germline J gene fills in the rest. This chain links TRBV14 with TRBJ2-3; no clear D. The CDR3 extends over 14 amino acids. Germline CDR1 is SGHDN and CDR2 is FVKESK. Trimming cost V 0 bases and J 0 bases, with 4 bases left between them. The CDR3 sequence: CASSQDRSTDTQYF. Partial CDR3 DNA: TGTGCCAGCAGCCAAGACAGAAGCACAGATACG.

This clone came up a few times. Read coverage stops 3 residues before the CDR3 terminus; the germline J gene supplies the remainder. This chain connects TRBV2 to TRBJ1-5; unclear D gene. Between the trimmed V and J ends, which lost 6 bases and 3 bases, there was a span of 12 bases. Germline values: CDR1 SNHLY, CDR2 FYNNEI. CDR3 length: 14 amino acids. CDR3 DNA (partial): TGTGCCAGCAGGAGCGACGGGGACAATCAGCCC. It translates to CASRSDGDNQP. The full CDR3 sequence reads CASRSDGDNQPQHF.

This clone has only a few counts. The CDR3 end is not reached by the read, which stops 3 residues before it; the germline J gene fills it in. This chain joins TRBV7-9 and TRBJ1-1; the D gene is possibly TRBD1 (5 bases). CDR3 length equals 15 residues. Trimming removed 0 bases from V and 6 bases from J, with 14 bases in between. The germline CDR1 and CDR2 sequences are SEHNR and FQNEAQ (reference sequence). The covered CDR3 bases are TGTGCCAGCAGCTTAGCGGAGGGGATTTTCGCTGAA. Encoded protein: CASSLAEGIFAE. The complete CDR3 sequence is CASSLAEGIFAEAFF.

This clone was seen many times. From the germline J gene comes the end of the CDR3, since the read stops 3 residues before it. The rearrangement links TRBV14 to TRBJ1-1; D unclear. V was trimmed by 4 bases and J by 1 base, leaving 13 bases between them. CDR3 length: 15 amino acids. CDR1 and CDR2 from the germline V gene are SGHDN and FVKESK. CDR3 amino acids: CASSPFVPGNTEAFF. The sequenced CDR3 bases are TGTGCCAGCAGCCCATTCGTTCCAGGGAACACTGAA.

On this clone: Coverage ceases 3 residues before the CDR3 finishes, and the germline J gene fills in the end. This chain connects TRBV19 to TRBJ1-2; 9 bases are a match to TRBD1. The CDR3 runs to 16 residues. Germline loops: CDR1 LNHDA, CDR2 SQIVND (reference sequence). V was clipped by 3 bases and J by 7 bases; unmatched bases: 12. Partial CDR3 DNA: TGTGCCAGTAGTATTCGGTGGGGACAGGGAGGCTTTGGC. Amino acid sequence: CASSIRWGQGGFG. The entire CDR3 reads CASSIRWGQGGFGYTF.